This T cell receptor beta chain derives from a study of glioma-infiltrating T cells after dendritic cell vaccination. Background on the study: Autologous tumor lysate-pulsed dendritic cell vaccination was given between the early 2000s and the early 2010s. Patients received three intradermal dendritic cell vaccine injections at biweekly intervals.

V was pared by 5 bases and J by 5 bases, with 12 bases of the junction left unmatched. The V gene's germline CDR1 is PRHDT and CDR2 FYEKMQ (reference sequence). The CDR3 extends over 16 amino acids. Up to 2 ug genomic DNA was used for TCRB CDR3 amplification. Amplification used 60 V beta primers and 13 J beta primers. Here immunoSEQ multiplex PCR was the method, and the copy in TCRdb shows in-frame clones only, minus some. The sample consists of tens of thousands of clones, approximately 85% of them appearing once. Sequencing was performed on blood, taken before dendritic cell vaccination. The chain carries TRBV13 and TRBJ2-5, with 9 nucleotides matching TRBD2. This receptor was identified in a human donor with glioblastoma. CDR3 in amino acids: CASSPGGGGAGETQYF. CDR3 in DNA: TGTGCCAGCAGCCCCGGGGGCGGGGGGGCCGGGGAGACCCAGTACTTC. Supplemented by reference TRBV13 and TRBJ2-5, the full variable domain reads AAGVIQSPRHLIKEKRETATLKCYPIPRHDTVYWYQQGPGQDPQFLISFYEKMQSDKGSIPDRFSAQQFSDYHSELNMSSLELGDSALYFCASSPGGGGAGETQYFGPGTRLLVL.